The clone carrying this T cell receptor (beta chain) appeared once. Its specificity is not known. Germline V gives CDR1 MGHRA, CDR2 YSYEKL. The CDR3 sequence is 15 residues long. V was clipped by 2 bases and J by 8 bases, with 16 bases between them. The sample belongs to a study of OX40 agonist ivuxolimab in advanced cancers. On the study more broadly: Patients got intravenous ivuxolimab at 0.01 to 10 mg/kg every 2 weeks. It was permissible to have had prior anti-PD-1, anti-PD-L1 or anti-CTLA-4 therapy, and more than 30% had some.

The assay was immunoSEQ multiplex PCR, and TCRdb's table has in-frame clones only and misses some. The table has tens of thousands of clones, over 70% seen once; the top ten hold around 12%. Study-wide points: Dose levels from 0.1 to 3.0 mg/kg saw CD4+ and CD8+ blood T cells expand clonally by week 6. More expanded clones were seen, on average, in CD8+ T cells than in CD4+.

The TCR was taken from an adult with an advanced solid tumor such as melanoma, head and neck, liver or kidney cancer. The V call is TRBV4-1, the J call TRBJ2-1; tentative D call: TRBD2 (5 bases). The specimen was CD4+ or CD8+ T cells sorted from blood, collected in a trial of the OX40 agonist ivuxolimab. The CDR3 protein is CASSQQGLARYEQFF. The CDR3 DNA reads TGCGCCAGCAGCCAACAAGGTCTAGCTAGGTATGAGCAGTTCTTC.